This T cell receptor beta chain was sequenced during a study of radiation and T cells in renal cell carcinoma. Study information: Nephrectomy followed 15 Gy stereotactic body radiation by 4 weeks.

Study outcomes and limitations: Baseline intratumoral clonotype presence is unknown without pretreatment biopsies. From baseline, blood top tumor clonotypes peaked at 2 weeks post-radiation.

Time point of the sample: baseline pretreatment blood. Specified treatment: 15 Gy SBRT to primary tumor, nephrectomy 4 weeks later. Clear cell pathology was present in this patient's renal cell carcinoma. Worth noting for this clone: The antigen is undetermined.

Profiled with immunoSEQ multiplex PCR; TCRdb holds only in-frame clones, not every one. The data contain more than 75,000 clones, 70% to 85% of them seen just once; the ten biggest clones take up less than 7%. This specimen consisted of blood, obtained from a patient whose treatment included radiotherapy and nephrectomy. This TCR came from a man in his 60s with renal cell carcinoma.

CDR3 protein: CASSLDRSHEQYF. CDR3 DNA: TGTGCCAGCAGTTTAGACAGGTCTCACGAGCAGTACTTC. The J gene is TRBJ2-7, the V gene TRBV27, with D perhaps matching TRBD1 (6 bases). Per the germline V gene, CDR1 is MNHEY and CDR2 is SMNVEV (reference sequence). The germline V and J ends were trimmed by 2 bases and 5 bases, with 10 bases remaining between them. The CDR3 has 13 amino acids.